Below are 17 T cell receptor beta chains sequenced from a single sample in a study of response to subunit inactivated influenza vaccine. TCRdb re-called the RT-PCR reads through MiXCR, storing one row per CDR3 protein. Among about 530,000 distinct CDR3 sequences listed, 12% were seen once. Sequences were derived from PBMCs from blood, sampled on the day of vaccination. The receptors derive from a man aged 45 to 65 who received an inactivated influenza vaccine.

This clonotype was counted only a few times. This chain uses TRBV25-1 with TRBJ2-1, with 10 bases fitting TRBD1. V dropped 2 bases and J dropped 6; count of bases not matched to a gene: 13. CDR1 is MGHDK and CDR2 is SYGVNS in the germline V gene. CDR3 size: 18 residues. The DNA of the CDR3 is TGTGCCAGCAGTGAAATGGCCCTGACAGGGGGCTTTCCCAATGAGCAGTTCTTC. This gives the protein CASSEMALTGGFPNEQFF.

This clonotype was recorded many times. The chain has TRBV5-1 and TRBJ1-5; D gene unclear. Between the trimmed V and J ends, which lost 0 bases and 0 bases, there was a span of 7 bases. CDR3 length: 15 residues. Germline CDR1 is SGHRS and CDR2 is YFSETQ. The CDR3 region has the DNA TGCGCCAGCAGCTTGGCAGGCGATAGCAATCAGCCCCAGCATTTT. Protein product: CASSLAGDSNQPQHF.

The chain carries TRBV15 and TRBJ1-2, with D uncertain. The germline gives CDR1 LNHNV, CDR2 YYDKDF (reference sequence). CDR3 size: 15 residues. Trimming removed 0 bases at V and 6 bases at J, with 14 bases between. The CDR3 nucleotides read TGTGCCACCAGCAGAGATCTCTTTACTTGGGATGGCTACACCTTC. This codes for CATSRDLFTWDGYTF.

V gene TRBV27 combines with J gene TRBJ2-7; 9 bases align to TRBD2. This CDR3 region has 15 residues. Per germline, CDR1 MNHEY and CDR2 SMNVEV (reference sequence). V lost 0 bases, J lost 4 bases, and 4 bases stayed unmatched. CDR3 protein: CASSLSVSGSYEQYF. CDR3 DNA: TGTGCCAGCAGTTTATCGGTTAGCGGGAGTTACGAGCAGTACTTC.

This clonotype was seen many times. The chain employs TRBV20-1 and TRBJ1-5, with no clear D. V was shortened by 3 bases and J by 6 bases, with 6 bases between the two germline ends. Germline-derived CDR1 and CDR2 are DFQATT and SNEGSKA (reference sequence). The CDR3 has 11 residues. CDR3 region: CSASAGQPQHF. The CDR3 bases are TGCAGTGCTAGTGCCGGTCAGCCCCAGCATTTT.

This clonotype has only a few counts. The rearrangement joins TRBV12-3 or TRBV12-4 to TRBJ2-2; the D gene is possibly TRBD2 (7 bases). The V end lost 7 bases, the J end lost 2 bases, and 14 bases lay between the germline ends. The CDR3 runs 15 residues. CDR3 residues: CASMGGGANTGELFF. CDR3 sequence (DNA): TGTGCCAGCATGGGCGGGGGCGCAAACACCGGGGAGCTGTTTTTT.

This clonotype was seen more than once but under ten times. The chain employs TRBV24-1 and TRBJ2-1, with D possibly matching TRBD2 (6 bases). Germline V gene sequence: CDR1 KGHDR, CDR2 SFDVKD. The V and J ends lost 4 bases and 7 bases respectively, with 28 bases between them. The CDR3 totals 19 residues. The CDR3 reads CATSDRAGLYGTLRNEQFF. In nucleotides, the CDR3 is TGTGCCACCAGTGACCGTGCAGGGCTTTACGGGACTCTGAGGAATGAGCAGTTCTTC.

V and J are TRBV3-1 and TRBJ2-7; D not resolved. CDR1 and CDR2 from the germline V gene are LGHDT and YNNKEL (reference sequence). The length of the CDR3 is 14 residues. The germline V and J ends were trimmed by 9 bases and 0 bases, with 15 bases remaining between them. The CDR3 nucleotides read TGTGCCAGTATCGGAGAAGCGAACTCCTACGAGCAGTACTTC. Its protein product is CASIGEANSYEQYF.

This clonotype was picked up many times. The CDR3 region has the DNA TGCGCCAGCAGCTTGCAGCGGGCCTCCTACAATGAGCAGTTCTTC. Protein: CASSLQRASYNEQFF. The chain couples TRBV5-1 to TRBJ2-1; D is perhaps TRBD2 (6 bases). This CDR3 contains 15 residues. Trimming pared 1 base from V and 0 bases from J, leaving 8 bases between. The germline CDR1 and CDR2 sequences are SGHRS and YFSETQ.

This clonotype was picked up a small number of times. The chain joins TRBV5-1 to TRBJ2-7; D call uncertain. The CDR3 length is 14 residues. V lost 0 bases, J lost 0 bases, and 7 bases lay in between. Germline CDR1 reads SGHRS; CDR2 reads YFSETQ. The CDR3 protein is CASSLGESSYEQYF. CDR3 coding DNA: TGCGCCAGCAGCTTGGGTGAGAGCTCCTACGAGCAGTACTTC.

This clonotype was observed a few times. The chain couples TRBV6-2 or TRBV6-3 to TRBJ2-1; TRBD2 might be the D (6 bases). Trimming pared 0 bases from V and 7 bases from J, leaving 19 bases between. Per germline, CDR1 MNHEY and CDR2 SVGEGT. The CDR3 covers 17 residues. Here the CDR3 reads CASSYSSGRLARNEQFF. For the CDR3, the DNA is TGTGCCAGCAGTTACTCTTCGGGACGGCTAGCGAGGAATGAGCAGTTCTTC.

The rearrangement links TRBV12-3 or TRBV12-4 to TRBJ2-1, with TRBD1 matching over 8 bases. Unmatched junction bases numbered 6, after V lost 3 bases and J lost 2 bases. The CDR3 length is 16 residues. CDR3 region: CASSFRQGRTYNEQFF. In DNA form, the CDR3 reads TGTGCCAGCAGTTTCAGACAGGGGCGAACCTACAATGAGCAGTTCTTC.

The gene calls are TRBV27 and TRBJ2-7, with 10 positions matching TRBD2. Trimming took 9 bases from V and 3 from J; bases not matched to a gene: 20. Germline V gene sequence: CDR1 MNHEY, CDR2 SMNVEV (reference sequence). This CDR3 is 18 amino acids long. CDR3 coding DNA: TGTGCCAGTCTAGCGGGAGTGCTCTTGCGATTTAGAGGCTACGAGCAGTACTTC. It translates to CASLAGVLLRFRGYEQYF.

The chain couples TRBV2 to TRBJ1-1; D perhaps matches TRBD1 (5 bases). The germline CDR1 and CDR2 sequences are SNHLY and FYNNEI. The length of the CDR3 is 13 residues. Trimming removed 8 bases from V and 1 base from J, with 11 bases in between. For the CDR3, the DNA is TGTGCCAGCGGCCGGGACCGGAACACTGAAGCTTTCTTT. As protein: CASGRDRNTEAFF.

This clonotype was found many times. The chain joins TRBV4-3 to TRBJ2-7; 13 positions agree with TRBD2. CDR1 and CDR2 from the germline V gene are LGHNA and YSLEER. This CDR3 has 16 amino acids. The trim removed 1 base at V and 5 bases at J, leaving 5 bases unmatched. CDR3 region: CASSQVTSGGAHEQYF. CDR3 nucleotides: TGCGCCAGCAGCCAAGTAACTAGCGGGGGGGCCCACGAGCAGTACTTC.

The CDR3 loop is CASSLVGAFGGGYNEQFF. The CDR3 nucleotides read TGTGCCAGCAGCTTGGTTGGCGCCTTCGGCGGGGGGTACAATGAGCAGTTCTTC. J is TRBJ2-1 and V is TRBV11-2; 8 bases agree with TRBD2. Looked up from germline, CDR1 is SGHAT and CDR2 is FQNNGV. CDR3 length equals 18 residues. V lost 3 bases, J lost 4 bases, and 14 bases stayed unmatched.

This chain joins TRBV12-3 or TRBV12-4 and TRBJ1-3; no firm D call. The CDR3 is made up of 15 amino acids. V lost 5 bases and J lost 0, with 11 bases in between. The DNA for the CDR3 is TGTGCCAGCAGTCCACCCCGAAGCTCTGGAAACACCATATATTTT. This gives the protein CASSPPRSSGNTIYF.